The rows below give T cell receptor beta chains drawn from one sample of a study of CD8+ T cells in alopecia areata. The method was immunoSEQ multiplex PCR; TCRdb's version includes in-frame clones alone and lacks a portion of them. This table holds about 110,000 clones, 84% found once. The material was CD8+ T cells sorted from blood, obtained at week 24, from a patient treated with tofacitinib. These receptors originate from a human donor with alopecia areata. The CDR3 runs from the conserved cysteine through the conserved F or W. Each record gives: D gene, clone size, V gene, J gene, CDR3 DNA, CDR3 protein. A D gene is named only where the DNA matches it firmly. For some rows the clone size is stated as once, few or many, or as a class when expanded; others skip it.

D gene: .; clone size: .; V gene: TRBV29-1; J gene: TRBJ2-7; CDR3 DNA: TGCAGCGTTGAAGTCGTGGGCAAGAGCTCCTACGAGCAGTACTTC; CDR3 protein: CSVEVVGKSSYEQYF
D gene: .; clone size: .; V gene: TRBV11-2; J gene: TRBJ2-1; CDR3 DNA: TGTGCCAGCAGCTACACTTCCTCGCTGAATGAGCAGTTCTTC; CDR3 protein: CASSYTSSLNEQFF
D gene: .; clone size: .; V gene: TRBV4-3; J gene: TRBJ1-2; CDR3 DNA: TGCGCCAGCAGCCAAGATCCGTCCAGCTATGGCTACACCTTC; CDR3 protein: CASSQDPSSYGYTF
D gene: TRBD1; clone size: .; V gene: TRBV11-2; J gene: TRBJ2-7; CDR3 DNA: TGTGCCAGCAGCCTCGGACAGGGGTGGAACGAGCAGTACTTC; CDR3 protein: CASSLGQGWNEQYF
D gene: .; clone size: .; V gene: TRBV27; J gene: TRBJ2-7; CDR3 DNA: TGTGCCAGCAGTTTGGGTCGTGTGAAGTACTTC; CDR3 protein: CASSLGRVKYF
D gene: TRBD2; clone size: .; V gene: TRBV4-3; J gene: TRBJ2-7; CDR3 DNA: TGCGCCAGCAGCCAGGATACTAGCGGGGGGAAGTACGAGCAGTACTTC; CDR3 protein: CASSQDTSGGKYEQYF
D gene: .; clone size: .; V gene: TRBV2; J gene: TRBJ2-1; CDR3 DNA: TGTGCCAGCAGAAGGGGGGGGAGCTCCTACAATGAGCAGTTCTTC; CDR3 protein: CASRRGGSSYNEQFF
D gene: .; clone size: .; V gene: TRBV7-2; J gene: TRBJ2-7; CDR3 DNA: TGTGCCAGCAGCTTGTACGGCGGGAAGAGCTCCTACGAGCAGTACTTC; CDR3 protein: CASSLYGGKSSYEQYF
D gene: TRBD1; clone size: .; V gene: TRBV2; J gene: TRBJ1-5; CDR3 DNA: TGTGCCAGCAGTGGGACAGGGGTTGGCAATCAGCCCCAGCATTTT; CDR3 protein: CASSGTGVGNQPQHF
D gene: .; clone size: .; V gene: TRBV5-5; J gene: TRBJ2-7; CDR3 DNA: TGTGCCAGCAGCTATGGAAGGCGCCCCTACGAGCAGTACTTC; CDR3 protein: CASSYGRRPYEQYF
D gene: .; clone size: .; V gene: TRBV25-1; J gene: TRBJ2-1; CDR3 DNA: TGTGCCAGCAGTGAGTTGGGTGCCTACAATGAGCAGTTCTTC; CDR3 protein: CASSELGAYNEQFF
D gene: TRBD1; clone size: .; V gene: TRBV4-1; J gene: TRBJ1-1; CDR3 DNA: TGCGCCAGCAGCCAATGGACAGGGGGGACTGAAGCTTTCTTT; CDR3 protein: CASSQWTGGTEAFF
D gene: .; clone size: .; V gene: TRBV4-2; J gene: TRBJ2-1; CDR3 DNA: TGTGCCAGCAGTAACCGAGAAGATGAGCAGTTCTTC; CDR3 protein: CASSNREDEQFF
D gene: .; clone size: .; V gene: TRBV13; J gene: TRBJ2-3; CDR3 DNA: TGTGCCAGCAGCTTGGGCTCGGCAGATACGCAGTATTTT; CDR3 protein: CASSLGSADTQYF
D gene: .; clone size: .; V gene: TRBV7-2; J gene: TRBJ2-2; CDR3 DNA: TGTGCCAGCAGCTTAGCGATAACAGGGACCGGGGAGCTGTTTTTT; CDR3 protein: CASSLAITGTGELFF
D gene: .; clone size: few; V gene: TRBV7-8; J gene: TRBJ2-1; CDR3 DNA: TGTGCCAGCAGCTTTCTTAACGATGAGCAGTTCTTC; CDR3 protein: CASSFLNDEQFF
D gene: .; clone size: .; V gene: TRBV15; J gene: TRBJ2-2; CDR3 DNA: TGTGCCACCAGCAGAAGCGGACCAAATAACGAGCTGTTTTTT; CDR3 protein: CATSRSGPNNELFF
D gene: .; clone size: .; V gene: TRBV27; J gene: TRBJ1-5; CDR3 DNA: TGTGCCAGCAGTTTTTCAGTATATCAGCCCCAGCATTTT; CDR3 protein: CASSFSVYQPQHF
D gene: .; clone size: once; V gene: TRBV27; J gene: TRBJ2-7; CDR3 DNA: TGTGCCAGCAGTTTAAATCGCCAGGGCCCCTCCTACGAGCAGTACTTC; CDR3 protein: CASSLNRQGPSYEQYF
D gene: .; clone size: .; V gene: TRBV27; J gene: TRBJ1-1; CDR3 DNA: TGTGCCAGCAGTTTATCATCGGGGGGCGGTGAAGCTTTCTTT; CDR3 protein: CASSLSSGGGEAFF
D gene: .; clone size: .; V gene: TRBV4-2; J gene: TRBJ1-2; CDR3 DNA: TGTGCCAGCAGCCAGGGGCATATGGGTGCTAACTATGGCTACACCTTC; CDR3 protein: CASSQGHMGANYGYTF
D gene: .; clone size: .; V gene: TRBV7-6; J gene: TRBJ2-1; CDR3 DNA: TGTGCCAGCAGCTTAAATGGGGGTGAACAGTTCTTC; CDR3 protein: CASSLNGGEQFF
D gene: TRBD1; clone size: .; V gene: TRBV11-2; J gene: TRBJ2-5; CDR3 DNA: TGTGCCAGCAGCTTAGCCCCGGGACAGGGAGAGACCCAGTACTTC; CDR3 protein: CASSLAPGQGETQYF
D gene: .; clone size: .; V gene: TRBV5-1; J gene: TRBJ2-7; CDR3 DNA: TGCGCCAGCAGCTCCACCTACGAGCAGTACTTC; CDR3 protein: CASSSTYEQYF
D gene: .; clone size: once; V gene: TRBV27; J gene: TRBJ2-7; CDR3 DNA: TGTGCCAGCAGCCAACGACAGAATTCCTACGAGCAGTACTTC; CDR3 protein: CASSQRQNSYEQYF